This TCR beta chain was found in a study of beta chain features in type 1 diabetes. Notes on the study in general: Patients' naive, central memory and regulatory TCRB repertoires appeared more alike than those of healthy donors. When Type 1 diabetes patients were examined, their TCRB CDR3s proved moderately but significantly shorter in all four CD4+ subsets.

This clone was seen a handful of times. Its specificity is unknown. Sequenced material consisted of expressed TCRB transcripts (all of the isolated RNA was reverse transcribed). Generated by immunoSEQ multiplex PCR, the TCRdb table keeps only in-frame clones and is missing some. The sample shows 100,000 to 150,000 clones, around 10% of them seen only once. The CDR3 is 13 amino acids. Trimming left V 3 bases short and J 0 bases short, with 3 bases between. Germline-derived CDR1 and CDR2 are MDHEN and SYDVKM. Sequencing input: central memory CD4+ T cells from blood. The V and J genes are TRBV28 and TRBJ1-5; the D is unclear. This TCR came from a man aged 25 to 40 with type 1 diabetes. CDR3 DNA sequence: TGTGCCAGCAGTTTCAATAGCAATCAGCCCCAGCATTTT. Its translation: CASSFNSNQPQHF.